Following are 18 T cell receptor beta chains from one sample sequenced in a study of blood T cell repertoires in COVID-19 (dated by TCRdb to 2018 to 2020). The library was prepared using the immunoSEQ multiplex PCR assay. TCRdb obtained this table from immuneACCESS and retained in-frame rearrangements with V and J assigned. These tables miss some clones; where compared with another copy, unresolved V genes account for less than half of the shortfall, and the remainder is unexplained. The sample table lists under 300,000 clones, about 87% of them with a count of one. Around 2.9% of the sample is held by the ten biggest clonotypes. Material: PBMCs or T cells enriched from blood (not recorded which). These receptors were collected from a woman aged 45 to 65 who had recovered from COVID-19.

The rearrangement joins TRBV5-5 to TRBJ1-5, with 8 positions matching TRBD1. Per the germline V gene, CDR1 is SGHKS and CDR2 is YYEKEE (reference sequence). V shed 1 base, J shed 3 bases, and the junction held 6 bases outside the gene matches. The length of the CDR3 is 16 residues. The DNA of the CDR3 is TGTGCCAGCAGCTTGAACACAGGGGGGGACAATCAGCCCCAGCATTTT. Encoded protein: CASSLNTGGDNQPQHF.

The genes are TRBV7-2 and TRBJ2-4; weak D call: TRBD1 (7 bases). The V end lost 5 bases, the J end lost 4 bases, and 18 bases lay between the germline ends. The CDR3 has 16 amino acids. Germline-derived CDR1 and CDR2 are SGHTA and FQGNSA. The CDR3, as DNA: TGTGCCAGCAGCGGGGGTAGCGCAGGGGGGAAAAACATTCAGTACTTC. Amino acids: CASSGGSAGGKNIQYF.

The V gene is TRBV24-1, the J gene TRBJ1-2; TRBD1 is a possible D gene (5 bases). The V and J ends lost 4 bases and 6 bases respectively, with 14 bases between them. The V gene's germline CDR1 is KGHDR and CDR2 SFDVKD. This CDR3 comprises 14 residues. CDR3 bases: TGTGCCACCAGTGAGGGGGAAGGGAGGGATGGCTACACCTTC. Protein sequence: CATSEGEGRDGYTF.

The chain joins TRBV7-6 to TRBJ2-3; 12 nucleotides agree with TRBD1. Germline V gives CDR1 SGHVS, CDR2 FNYEAQ. The CDR3 length is 15 residues. The V and J ends lost 5 bases and 4 bases, in that order; junction bases with no gene match: 4. The CDR3 region has the DNA TGTGCCAGCAGCAGAGGGACAGGGGGCTCAGATACGCAGTATTTT. As protein: CASSRGTGGSDTQYF.

The rearrangement joins TRBV21-1 to TRBJ1-2; the DNA was not compared with TRBD1, the D call given in the table. TRBV21-1 is a listed pseudogene. CDR3 length equals 14 residues. The CDR3 DNA reads as TGTGCCAGCAGCAAAAGCCCAGGGCTCTATGGCTACACCTTC. It yields the protein CASSKSPGLYGYTF.

The chain combines TRBV7-3 with TRBJ2-1, with D perhaps matching TRBD1 (8 bases). CDR3 length equals 17 residues. Germline V gene data show CDR1 as SGHTA and CDR2 as FQGTGA. Trimming left V 5 bases short and J 6 bases short, with 23 bases between. For the CDR3, the DNA is TGTGCCAGCAGCCCCGGGTCGGGGGGACAGGTGATCAATGAGCAGTTCTTC. Translated: CASSPGSGGQVINEQFF.

The V and J genes are TRBV7-8 and TRBJ2-7, with 14 bases fitting TRBD2. The CDR3 has 16 residues. The trim removed 1 base at V and 4 bases at J, leaving 3 bases unmatched. Germline V gene sequence: CDR1 SGHVS, CDR2 FQNEAQ. CDR3 amino acids: CASSLGGTSGSYEQYF. CDR3 sequence (DNA): TGTGCCAGCAGCTTAGGGGGGACTAGCGGGAGTTACGAGCAGTACTTC.

The rearrangement uses TRBV5-1 and TRBJ2-3, with a possible D match to TRBD1 (5 bases). From germline, CDR1 is SGHRS and CDR2 YFSETQ. The CDR3 has 12 residues. The ends were cut back, 0 bases at V and 13 bases at J, with 12 bases in the middle. The CDR3 DNA reads TGCGCCAGCAGCTTGGGTGGCAGGGAAGAGTATTTT. Its translation is CASSLGGREEYF.

V and J are TRBV19 and TRBJ1-1, with 8 bases matching TRBD1. V was pared by 4 bases and J by 8 bases, with 3 bases of the junction left unmatched. Germline loops: CDR1 LNHDA, CDR2 SQIVND (reference sequence). The CDR3 covers 12 residues. The CDR3: CASSTGGAEAFF. In nucleotides, the CDR3 is TGTGCCAGTAGTACAGGGGGCGCGGAAGCTTTCTTT. Looking up the rest from reference TRBV19 and TRBJ1-1 gives the full variable domain: DGGITQSPKYLFRKEGQNVTLSCEQNLNHDAMYWYRQDPGQGLRLIYYSQIVNDFQKGDIAEGYSVSREKKESFPLTVTSAQKNPTAFYLCASSTGGAEAFFGQGTRLTVV.

V usage is TRBV7-2 and J usage is TRBJ2-5; perhaps TRBD1 as D (6 bases). The V end lost 3 bases, the J end lost 4 bases, and 9 bases lay between the germline ends. The CDR3 is 13 amino acids. Germline V lookup: CDR1 SGHTA, CDR2 FQGNSA. The CDR3 DNA reads as TGTGCCAGCAGCTTTACAGGGCCAGAGACCCAGTACTTC. This encodes CASSFTGPETQYF.

The count of this clone is one. V is TRBV6-2 or TRBV6-3 and J is TRBJ1-5; 9 positions match TRBD1. The germline CDR1 and CDR2 sequences are MNHEY and SVGEGT. The trim removed 2 bases at V and 4 bases at J, leaving 12 bases unmatched. The CDR3 loop spans 18 amino acids. CDR3 nucleotide sequence: TGTGCCAGCAGTTACGATACAGGGGGCCCCCGGACGAATCAGCCCCAGCATTTT. Translation gives CASSYDTGGPRTNQPQHF.

The chain joins TRBV6-2 or TRBV6-3 to TRBJ2-3; 11 bases agree with TRBD2. The CDR3 length is 17 residues. Per the germline V gene, CDR1 is MNHEY and CDR2 is SVGEGT. V shed 5 bases, J shed 2 bases, and the junction held 9 bases outside the gene matches. CDR3 loop: CASSTTGTSGLTDTQYF. The CDR3 DNA reads as TGTGCCAGCAGTACCACCGGGACTAGCGGTCTCACAGATACGCAGTATTTT.

The V and J genes are TRBV6-5 and TRBJ2-1; D gene unclear. This CDR3 region has 15 residues. The V and J ends lost 2 bases and 2 bases respectively, with 10 bases between them. Per the germline V gene, CDR1 is MNHEY and CDR2 is SVGAGI. The CDR3 bases are TGTGCCAGCAGTTACGAACAGAAAACCTACAATGAGCAGTTCTTC. Translation: CASSYEQKTYNEQFF.

The chain is built from TRBV10-3 and TRBJ2-7; D may be TRBD1 (5 bases). The CDR3 loop spans 14 amino acids. Trimming removed 6 bases from V and 0 bases from J, with 12 bases in between. CDR1 and CDR2 from the germline V gene are ENHRY and SYGVKD. Written as DNA, the CDR3 is TGTGCCATCAGGGACACAGGTATCTCCTACGAGCAGTACTTC. Translating it yields CAIRDTGISYEQYF.

The chain joins TRBV7-8 to TRBJ2-1; tentative D call: TRBD1 (6 bases). Germline assignment: CDR1 SGHVS and CDR2 FQNEAQ. This CDR3 contains 14 residues. Trimming stripped 8 bases from V and 3 bases from J, with 14 bases between. The CDR3 loop is CASLKDSNYNEQFF. CDR3 nucleotides: TGTGCCAGCCTGAAGGACAGCAACTACAATGAGCAGTTCTTC.

The V call is TRBV18, the J call TRBJ2-3; 11 bases align to TRBD2. V was pared by 3 bases and J by 4 bases, with 6 bases of the junction left unmatched. Germline V lookup: CDR1 KGHSH, CDR2 LQKENI. This CDR3 contains 16 residues. The CDR3 nucleotides are TGTGCCAGCTCACCTCGGGTAGCGGGAGGGGCAGATACGCAGTATTTT. Translated: CASSPRVAGGADTQYF.

V is TRBV18 and J is TRBJ2-1, with a weak D call TRBD1 (5 bases). Trimming shortened V by 3 bases and J by 4 bases, and 13 bases separated the two germline ends. Germline V lookup: CDR1 KGHSH, CDR2 LQKENI. There are 15 residues in the CDR3. CDR3 region: CASSPVQGTYNEQFF. The CDR3 DNA reads as TGTGCCAGCTCACCTGTCCAGGGCACTTACAATGAGCAGTTCTTC.

The chain has TRBV7-8 and TRBJ1-1, with D maybe TRBD1 (5 bases). Trimming shortened V by 2 bases and J by 8 bases, and 15 bases separated the two germline ends. The length of the CDR3 is 14 residues. From germline, CDR1 is SGHVS and CDR2 FQNEAQ. CDR3 coding DNA: TGTGCCAGCAGCTTAAGCAGCGCAGGGTCAGAAGCTTTCTTT. It yields the protein CASSLSSAGSEAFF.